A single sample is the source of the 3 T cell receptor beta chains below, sequenced in a study of blood T cell repertoires in COVID-19. TCRdb's table, derived via immunoSEQ multiplex PCR, lists solely in-frame clones and lacks some. In the table there are 200,000 to 300,000 clones, roughly 91% of which are singletons. Sequenced input: peripheral blood. The receptors derive from a man aged 30-40 years with COVID-19, enrolled during active disease.

The V and J genes are TRBV11-2 and TRBJ1-4; D is perhaps TRBD1 (5 bases). Trimming took off 1 base at V and 3 bases at J, with 9 bases between the two ends. CDR1 and CDR2 (germline): SGHAT, FQNNGV. The CDR3 sequence is 15 residues long. This CDR3 is CASSLVPGANEKLFF. CDR3 DNA sequence: TGTGCCAGCAGCTTAGTTCCGGGGGCTAATGAAAAACTGTTTTTT. Combining the CDR3 with reference TRBV11-2 and TRBJ1-4 gives the whole variable domain EAGVAQSPRYKIIEKRQSVAFWCNPISGHATLYWYQQILGQGPKLLIQFQNNGVVDDSQLPKDRFSAERLKGVDSTLKIQPAKLEDSAVYLCASSLVPGANEKLFFGSGTQLSVL.

V gene TRBV19 combines with J gene TRBJ2-1; 7 bases agree with TRBD1. Germline-derived CDR1 and CDR2 are LNHDA and SQIVND (reference sequence). This CDR3 contains 16 residues. Trimming cost V 3 bases and J 0 bases; bases outside gene matches: 5. CDR3 sequence: CASSIGGTVSYNEQFF. The CDR3 DNA follows: TGTGCCAGTAGTATTGGTGGGACAGTCTCCTACAATGAGCAGTTCTTC.

The V and J genes are TRBV6-1 and TRBJ1-5; D ambiguous. V shed 1 base and J shed 6 bases, with 13 bases lying between them. Germline V gives CDR1 MNHNS, CDR2 SASEGT. The CDR3 sequence is 15 residues long. The CDR3 DNA follows: TGTGCCAGCAGTGAAGTTCGGGGTTACGCTCAGCCCCAGCATTTT. This gives the protein CASSEVRGYAQPQHF.